These 15 T cell receptor beta chains were all obtained from the same sample, sequenced in a study of cytomegalovirus exposure and HLA in healthy donors. Primers included in the PCR were 60 Vbeta and 13 Jbeta primers. Repertoires were generated with immunoSEQ multiplex PCR, while TCRdb's copy carries only in-frame clones and drops some. The sample comprises approximately 140,000 clones, around three quarters of which are singletons, and roughly 6.2% rests with the top ten. Source material: PBMCs. The receptors originated from a woman in her thirties or forties in good health and CMV-seropositive.

This clone has only one observation. The chain uses TRBV7-9 and TRBJ2-5, with 7 bases matching TRBD1. This CDR3 has 13 amino acids. Germline V gene data show CDR1 as SEHNR and CDR2 as FQNEAQ (reference sequence). J lost 4 bases, V lost 5 bases, and 4 bases had no gene match. The CDR3 is CASSLTGSETQYF. In nucleotides, the CDR3 is TGTGCCAGCAGCCTGACAGGGTCAGAGACCCAGTACTTC.

The chain combines TRBV28 with TRBJ1-5; 7 nucleotides line up with TRBD1. Germline V gene sequence: CDR1 MDHEN, CDR2 SYDVKM. The V gene end was trimmed by 7 bases and the J gene end by 5 bases; junction bases not matched to a gene: 8. The CDR3 spans 14 residues. The CDR3 sequence: CASNDRVNDQPQHF. CDR3 DNA: TGTGCCAGCAATGACAGGGTGAACGATCAGCCCCAGCATTTT. Variable domain in full (rest from reference TRBV28 and TRBJ1-5): DVKVTQSSRYLVKRTGEKVFLECVQDMDHENMFWYRQDPGLGLRLIYFSYDVKMKEKGDIPEGYSVSREKKERFSLILESASTNQTSMYLCASNDRVNDQPQHFGDGTRLSIL.

This chain connects TRBV7-9 to TRBJ2-1; tentative D call: TRBD2 (6 bases). Germline V CDR1 and CDR2: SEHNR, FQNEAQ (reference sequence). The CDR3 sequence is 14 residues long. V lost 10 bases, J lost 6 bases, and 19 bases lay in between. CDR3 in DNA: TGTGCCATTCCAGACCGGGACTTTTTCAATGAGCAGTTCTTC. Protein sequence: CAIPDRDFFNEQFF.

V usage is TRBV29-1 and J usage is TRBJ2-5; the match to TRBD2 covers 12 bases. The J call may be mistaken, given a closer DNA end match to TRBJ2-7. CDR1 and CDR2 from the germline V gene are SQVTM and ANQGSEA. This CDR3 comprises 19 residues. The CDR3 sequence is CSVEARRPSGRAGRYEQYF. DNA for the CDR3: TGCAGCGTTGAAGCTCGAAGGCCTAGCGGGAGGGCCGGTCGGTACGAGCAGTACTTC.

The gene calls are TRBV2 and TRBJ2-7; maybe TRBD2 (5 bases). V lost 6 bases to trimming and J lost 0 bases, with 9 bases between them. Germline values: CDR1 SNHLY, CDR2 FYNNEI. This CDR3 spans 13 amino acids. Written as DNA, the CDR3 is TGTGCCAGCAGCCACACTAGCTCCTACGAGCAGTACTTC. It codes for CASSHTSSYEQYF. Filled out from reference TRBV2 and TRBJ2-7, the complete variable domain reads EPEVTQTPSHQVTQMGQEVILRCVPISNHLYFYWYRQILGQKVEFLVSFYNNEISEKSEIFDDQFSVERPDGSNFTLKIRSTKLEDSAMYFCASSHTSSYEQYFGPGTRLTVT.

The CDR3 bases are TGTGCCAGCAGCGTATTCAGACCCCGGACTAGCGGGAGGGCCAACGAGCAGTACTTC. Translation: CASSVFRPRTSGRANEQYF. The chain couples TRBV9 to TRBJ2-7, with 15 bases identical to TRBD2. V dropped 1 base and J dropped 5; count of bases not matched to a gene: 13. The CDR3 loop spans 19 amino acids. The germline V gene has CDR1 SGDLS and CDR2 YYNGEE.

The rearrangement joins TRBV6-1 to TRBJ2-1, with a tentative D call TRBD2 (7 bases). Germline V gene data show CDR1 as MNHNS and CDR2 as SASEGT. CDR3 length: 15 residues. Trimming removed 3 bases at V and 6 bases at J, with 15 bases between. CDR3 loop: CASSEGGAVGNEQFF. DNA for the CDR3: TGTGCCAGCAGTGAGGGGGGGGCAGTGGGCAATGAGCAGTTCTTC.

This chain joins TRBV5-1 and TRBJ2-2, with D possibly matching TRBD2 (5 bases). The CDR3 loop spans 14 amino acids. The V end was cut by 7 bases, the J end by 4 bases, with 14 bases between. Germline loops: CDR1 SGHRS, CDR2 YFSETQ. The CDR3 DNA sequence: TGCGCCAGCCACTCATGGGAGCCCACCGGGGAGCTGTTTTTT. It translates to CASHSWEPTGELFF.

The chain has TRBV2 and TRBJ2-6; D may be TRBD1 (5 bases). CDR1 is SNHLY and CDR2 is FYNNEI in the germline V gene. This CDR3 contains 14 residues. Trimming left V 7 bases short and J 4 bases short, with 11 bases between. The CDR3 nucleotides are TGTGCCAGCACCAGGGTAGACGGGGCCAACGTCCTGACTTTC. Translation: CASTRVDGANVLTF.

The chain couples TRBV29-1 to TRBJ2-5; 10 nucleotides agree with TRBD1. The DNA end favors TRBJ2-7, so the J call may be wrong. CDR1 and CDR2 from the germline V gene are SQVTM and ANQGSEA. This CDR3 region has 14 residues. The CDR3 sequence: CSVVPGQGSYEQYF. CDR3 sequence (DNA): TGCAGCGTTGTACCGGGACAGGGGTCCTACGAGCAGTACTTC.

The rearrangement uses TRBV7-9 and TRBJ2-5; D is possibly TRBD2 (6 bases). V shed 5 bases and J shed 5 bases, with 18 bases lying between them. The CDR3 has 15 residues. Germline CDR1 reads SEHNR; CDR2 reads FQNEAQ (reference sequence). Here the CDR3 reads CASSLGVLREETQYF. In DNA, the CDR3 is TGTGCCAGCAGCCTCGGGGTACTCCGGGAGGAGACCCAGTACTTC.

The rearrangement links TRBV7-9 to TRBJ1-4; D unresolved. V lost 3 bases to trimming and J lost 5 bases, with 10 bases between them. Germline CDR1 reads SEHNR; CDR2 reads FQNEAQ (reference sequence). The CDR3 is 14 amino acids. The CDR3 region is CASSFEGGNEKLFF. As DNA, the CDR3 is TGTGCCAGCAGCTTCGAGGGCGGGAATGAAAAACTGTTTTTT.

CDR3 loop: CATEEETGELFF. CDR3 bases: TGCGCCACCGAGGAGGAAACCGGGGAGCTGTTTTTT. The chain links TRBV10-2 to TRBJ2-2, with D maybe TRBD2 (5 bases). The CDR3 is 12 residues long. The V end lost 10 bases, the J end lost 5 bases, and 11 bases lay between the germline ends. The germline V gene has CDR1 WSHSY and CDR2 SAAADI.

The chain uses TRBV11-2 and TRBJ2-5; D is perhaps TRBD1 (5 bases). V lost 1 base to trimming and J lost 5 bases, with 20 bases between them. Germline CDR1 and CDR2: SGHAT and FQNNGV. The CDR3 covers 17 residues. This chain's CDR3 is CASSLGGAFLIGETQYF. As DNA, the CDR3 is TGTGCCAGCAGCTTAGGTGGGGCGTTCCTCATCGGGGAGACCCAGTACTTC.

The chain couples TRBV18 to TRBJ1-1, with 7 bases lining up with TRBD1. V lost 3 bases, J lost 5 bases, and 12 bases stayed unmatched. Per germline, CDR1 KGHSH and CDR2 LQKENI. The CDR3 runs 16 residues. This CDR3 is CASSPQGQPRRTEAFF. The CDR3, as DNA: TGTGCCAGCTCACCGCAGGGACAGCCTCGGCGGACTGAAGCTTTCTTT.